This TCR beta chain was profiled in a study of cytomegalovirus exposure and HLA in healthy donors. About the study: Within the Caucasian-associated ancestry cluster were roughly 79% of the roughly 400 genotyped donors.

The PCR used 60 Vbeta and 13 Jbeta primers. Generated by immunoSEQ multiplex PCR, the TCRdb table keeps only in-frame clones and is missing some. This sample has roughly 140,000 clones, with roughly four fifths found just once. Overall study findings and caveats: Specificity for CMV antigens was confirmed in vitro for a few of the CMV-associated chains.

Germline CDR1 is SQVTM and CDR2 is ANQGSEA. Trimming removed 4 bases from V and 6 bases from J, with 12 bases in between. There are 13 residues in the CDR3. For this clone: Its antigen is undetermined.

The sequence derives from a woman aged 55-69 years in good health and CMV-seropositive. The sequenced sample was PBMCs. This rearrangement joins TRBV29-1 to TRBJ2-2; tentative D call: TRBD2 (5 bases). CDR3 sequence reads: CSVGVSAAGELFF. CDR3 DNA: TGCAGCGTTGGGGTCTCAGCGGCCGGGGAGCTGTTTTTT.